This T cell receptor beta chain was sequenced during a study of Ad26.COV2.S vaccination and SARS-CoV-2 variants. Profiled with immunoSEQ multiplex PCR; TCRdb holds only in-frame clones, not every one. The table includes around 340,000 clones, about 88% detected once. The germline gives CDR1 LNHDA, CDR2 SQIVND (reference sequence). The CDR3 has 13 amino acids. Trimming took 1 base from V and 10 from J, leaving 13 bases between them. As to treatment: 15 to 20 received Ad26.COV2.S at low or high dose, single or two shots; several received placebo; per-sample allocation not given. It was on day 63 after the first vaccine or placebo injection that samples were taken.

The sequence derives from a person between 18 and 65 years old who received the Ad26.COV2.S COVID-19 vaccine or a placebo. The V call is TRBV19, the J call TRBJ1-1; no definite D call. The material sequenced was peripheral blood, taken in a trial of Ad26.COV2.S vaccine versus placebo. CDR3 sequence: CASSIVTGRGAFF. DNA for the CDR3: TGTGCCAGTAGTATAGTGACGGGAAGAGGAGCTTTCTTT.